The rows below give T cell receptor beta chains drawn from one sample of a study of T cell responses to AZD1222 COVID-19 vaccine. Measured with immunoSEQ multiplex PCR; TCRdb has only the in-frame clones, and not every one. The sample holds about 180,000 clones; around 88% are singletons and the top ten take approximately 0.5%. Sample: peripheral blood, taken on day 0 of AZD1222 vaccination. The receptor set was obtained from an adult in good health. Both conserved end residues are part of each CDR3. A D gene is named only where the DNA matches it firmly. The listing skips clone size in some rows; elsewhere it reads once, few, many or a size class.

- | TRBJ2-1 | - | TRBV19 | CASSMSYNEQFF | TGTGCCAGTAGTATGTCCTACAATGAGCAGTTCTTC
- | TRBJ2-2 | - | TRBV4-2 | CASSQVWNSNTGELFF | TGTGCCAGCAGCCAAGTATGGAACAGCAACACCGGGGAGCTGTTTTTT
- | TRBJ2-7 | - | TRBV2 | CASREETVLYEQYF | TGTGCCAGCAGGGAGGAGACAGTTCTCTACGAGCAGTACTTC
- | TRBJ2-2 | - | TRBV12-3/TRBV12-4 | CASSLPGELFF | TGTGCCAGCAGTTTACCCGGGGAGCTGTTTTTT
- | TRBJ1-2 | - | TRBV7-9 | CASSLVGEGNGYTF | TGTGCCAGCAGCTTGGTCGGGGAAGGCAATGGCTACACCTTC
TRBD1 | TRBJ1-1 | - | TRBV7-6 | CASSFRTGMNTEAFF | TGTGCCAGCAGCTTCCGGACAGGAATGAACACTGAAGCTTTCTTT
- | TRBJ1-6 | - | TRBV11-1 | CASSLGQNSPLHF | TGTGCCAGCAGCTTAGGACAGAATTCACCCCTCCACTTT
TRBD1 | TRBJ2-2 | - | TRBV10-3 | CAISGTGGSTGELFF | TGTGCCATCAGTGGGACAGGGGGCTCCACCGGGGAGCTGTTTTTT
- | TRBJ1-4 | - | TRBV11-1 | CASSSGKTGEKLFF | TGTGCCAGCAGTTCCGGGAAAACGGGCGAAAAACTGTTTTTT
- | TRBJ2-2 | - | TRBV6-6 | CASSTPGTNTGELFF | TGTGCCAGCAGCACCCCGGGAACGAACACCGGGGAGCTGTTTTTT
- | TRBJ1-5 | - | TRBV6-5 | CASSPSYGNQPQHF | TGTGCCAGCAGCCCCTCTTACGGCAATCAGCCCCAGCATTTT
TRBD2 | TRBJ2-1 | once | TRBV4-1 | CASSLSGGGNEQFF | TGCGCCAGCAGCCTATCGGGCGGGGGCAATGAGCAGTTCTTC
- | TRBJ1-1 | - | TRBV5-6 | CASSLGELGSTEAFF | TGTGCCAGCAGCTTGGGAGAGCTTGGGAGCACTGAAGCTTTCTTT
- | TRBJ2-1 | - | TRBV7-3 | CASSLALGEQFF | TGTGCCAGCAGCTTAGCTCTCGGGGAGCAGTTCTTC
- | TRBJ1-1 | - | TRBV6-1 | CASSEAGLNTEAFF | TGTGCCAGCAGTGAAGCAGGGTTGAACACTGAAGCTTTCTTT
- | TRBJ2-7 | - | TRBV6-5 | CASIHSGPFYEQYF | TGTGCCAGCATACACTCGGGACCCTTCTACGAGCAGTACTTC
- | TRBJ2-1 | - | TRBV4-1 | CASSQGARDRTEQFF | TGCGCCAGCAGCCAAGGGGCCAGGGATAGGACTGAGCAGTTCTTC
TRBD1 | TRBJ2-5 | - | TRBV11-3 | CASSIGTVGETQYF | TGTGCCAGCAGCATAGGGACAGTCGGCGAGACCCAGTACTTC
TRBD1 | TRBJ1-5 | few | TRBV11-2 | CASSLDRTGGNQPQHF | TGTGCCAGCAGCTTAGATAGGACAGGGGGCAATCAGCCCCAGCATTTT
TRBD2 | TRBJ2-1 | - | TRBV7-3 | CASSLTGLAGGRRDNEQFF | TGTGCCAGCAGCTTAACAGGACTAGCGGGAGGCAGAAGAGACAATGAGCAGTTCTTC
- | TRBJ1-6 | once | TRBV9 | CASSVGGGGNSPLHF | TGTGCCAGCAGCGTAGGGGGTGGAGGTAATTCACCCCTCCACTTT
- | TRBJ2-3 | - | TRBV28 | CASSSFLGGTDTQYF | TGTGCCAGCAGTTCCTTCTTAGGGGGCACAGATACGCAGTATTTT
- | TRBJ2-6 | once | TRBV9 | CASSVAISGANVLTF | TGTGCCAGCAGCGTAGCAATCTCTGGGGCCAACGTCCTGACTTTC
TRBD2 | TRBJ2-1 | - | TRBV19 | CASSIDSGRENEQFF | TGTGCCAGTAGTATAGACAGCGGGAGGGAGAATGAGCAGTTCTTC
- | TRBJ2-5 | - | TRBV4-2 | CASSQGGRQGGETQYF | TGTGCCAGCAGCCAAGGGGGTCGACAGGGAGGGGAGACCCAGTACTTC
- | TRBJ1-2 | - | TRBV7-9 | CASSLGAGVAGGYTF | TGTGCCAGCAGCTTAGGGGCGGGGGTAGCGGGTGGCTACACCTTC
- | TRBJ2-7 | - | TRBV6-5 | CASSYSRDAGSYEQYF | TGTGCCAGCAGTTACTCCAGGGATGCCGGTTCCTACGAGCAGTACTTC
- | TRBJ2-3 | - | TRBV5-1 | CASSLATSTDTQYF | TGCGCCAGCAGCTTGGCGACTAGCACAGATACGCAGTATTTT
TRBD1 | TRBJ1-2 | - | TRBV12-3/TRBV12-4 | CASSRQGLGYTF | TGTGCCAGCAGTCGACAGGGCCTGGGCTACACCTTC
- | TRBJ2-2 | - | TRBV9 | CASREGGIGELFF | TGTGCCAGCAGGGAGGGAGGTATCGGGGAGCTGTTTTTT
TRBD1 | TRBJ2-7 | - | TRBV25-1 | CASSSPSGTGVYEQYF | TGTGCCAGCAGCTCCCCTTCCGGGACAGGGGTCTACGAGCAGTACTTC
TRBD1 | TRBJ1-6 | - | TRBV6-2/TRBV6-3 | CASSPMDRERNSPLHF | TGTGCCAGCAGCCCTATGGACAGGGAAAGAAATTCACCCCTCCACTTT
- | TRBJ1-2 | - | TRBV5-6 | CASSSRGSRSNYGYTF | TGTGCCAGCAGCTCTCGGGGCAGCCGATCTAACTATGGCTACACCTTC
- | TRBJ1-2 | - | TRBV19 | CASSIFDTNYGYTF | TGTGCCAGTAGTATATTTGACACTAACTATGGCTACACCTTC
- | TRBJ2-7 | - | TRBV7-9 | CTHSQDYEQYF | TGTACACATTCACAGGACTACGAGCAGTACTTC